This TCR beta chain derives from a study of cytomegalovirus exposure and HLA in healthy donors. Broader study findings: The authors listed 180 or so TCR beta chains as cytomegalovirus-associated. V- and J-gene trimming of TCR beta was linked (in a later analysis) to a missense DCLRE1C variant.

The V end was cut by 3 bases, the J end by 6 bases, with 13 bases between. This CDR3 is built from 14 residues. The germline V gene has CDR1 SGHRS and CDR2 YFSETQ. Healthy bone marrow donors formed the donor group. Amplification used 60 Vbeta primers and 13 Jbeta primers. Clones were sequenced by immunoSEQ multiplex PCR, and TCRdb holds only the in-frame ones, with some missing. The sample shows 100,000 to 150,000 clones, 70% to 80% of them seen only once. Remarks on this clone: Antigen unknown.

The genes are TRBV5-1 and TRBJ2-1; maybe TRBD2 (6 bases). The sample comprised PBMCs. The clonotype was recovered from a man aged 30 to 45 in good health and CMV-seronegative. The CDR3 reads CASSSLAGSNEQFF. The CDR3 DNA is TGCGCCAGCAGCTCCCTTGCGGGGAGCAATGAGCAGTTCTTC.